The present T cell receptor beta chain was sequenced within a study of cytomegalovirus exposure and HLA in healthy donors. Study outcomes and limitations: Later analysis demonstrated an association between a missense DCLRE1C variant and TCR beta V- and J-gene trimming. The authors later found HLA-associated TCR beta chains more clonally expanded than equally common others.

With respect to this clone: What it binds is unknown.

Though nominally healthy at sampling, donors likely had unrecorded immune exposures. A multiplex PCR was run with 60 Vbeta primers and 13 Jbeta primers. TCRdb's copy holds only in-frame clones and misses some; the assay was immunoSEQ multiplex PCR. In the table there are around 85,000 clones, under 80% of which are singletons. The sequenced sample was PBMCs. This clonotype originated in a man aged 55 to 70 in good health and CMV-seronegative.

The CDR3 nucleotides read TGTGCCTGGAGTCGCGACAGGGTATGGGTCGGGGAGCTGTTTTTT. It encodes CAWSRDRVWVGELFF. The V call is TRBV30, the J call TRBJ2-2; 7 nucleotides align to TRBD1. There are 15 residues in the CDR3. Trimming took 2 bases from V and 7 from J; bases not matched to a gene: 10. The germline CDR1 and CDR2 sequences are GTSNPN and SVGIG (reference sequence).